The clone carrying this T cell receptor beta chain has a handful of counts. cDNA prepared by RNA extraction and subsequent reverse transcription served as the template for sequencing. Assay: immunoSEQ multiplex PCR; the TCRdb copy retains only in-frame clones and omits some. The sample yields about 210,000 clones, over 60% seen once. The data are from a study of CD8+ T cells in alopecia areata. This CDR3 spans 14 amino acids. The V and J ends lost 5 bases and 0 bases respectively, with 8 bases between them. In germline, CDR1 is SGHRS, CDR2 YFSETQ. The treatment here: oral pan-JAK inhibitor, 5-10 mg twice daily. Lesional scalp punch biopsies and peripheral blood were collected from alopecia areata patients.

This TCR was sampled from a human donor with alopecia areata. The input for sequencing was CD4+ T cells sorted from blood, taken at week 4, from a patient treated with tofacitinib. The J gene is TRBJ2-2, the V gene TRBV5-1, with D possibly TRBD2 on 6 matching bases. CDR3 sequence: CASREGTNTGELFF. As DNA, the CDR3 is TGCGCCAGCAGGGAGGGGACGAACACCGGGGAGCTGTTTTTT.